The rows below give T cell receptor beta chains drawn from one sample of a study of OX40 agonist ivuxolimab in advanced cancers. The assay was immunoSEQ multiplex PCR, and TCRdb's table has in-frame clones only and misses some. The sample holds tens of thousands of clones, around nine tenths seen once. Source: CD4+ or CD8+ T cells sorted from blood, taken in a trial of the OX40 agonist ivuxolimab. The receptors originated from an adult with an advanced solid tumor such as melanoma, head and neck, liver or kidney cancer. Both conserved end residues are part of each CDR3. Fields, in order: V gene, D gene, J gene, clone size, CDR3 DNA, CDR3 protein. A D gene is named only where the DNA matches it firmly. Clone size is stated in some rows and not others, as once, few, many or a class when expanded.

V: TRBV6-1
D: TRBD1
J: TRBJ2-7
size: .
DNA: TGTGCCAGCAGTTCCAACAGGGGGCGGATTGGCGAGCAGTACTTC
CDR3: CASSSNRGRIGEQYF

V: TRBV15
D: .
J: TRBJ1-5
size: .
DNA: TGTGCCACCAGCAGAACCCAAGGGCCCCAGCATTTT
CDR3: CATSRTQGPQHF

V: TRBV7-9
D: .
J: TRBJ1-1
size: once
DNA: TGTGCCAGCAGCTTAGTCCGGGGGGAGAGCACTGAAGCTTTCTTT
CDR3: CASSLVRGESTEAFF

V: TRBV5-4
D: TRBD2
J: TRBJ2-1
size: .
DNA: TGTGCCAGCACCCTGCGGCTAGCGGGATCCTACAATGAGCAGTTCTTC
CDR3: CASTLRLAGSYNEQFF

V: TRBV28
D: .
J: TRBJ2-2
size: .
DNA: TGTGCCAGCAGCCCACCGGGCCGCGGTTCCGGGGAGCTGTTTTTT
CDR3: CASSPPGRGSGELFF

V: TRBV19
D: .
J: TRBJ2-6
size: .
DNA: TGTGCCAGTAGTATAGATCACGGGGTGGCTGGGGCCAACGTCCTGACTTTC
CDR3: CASSIDHGVAGANVLTF

V: TRBV2
D: .
J: TRBJ2-1
size: .
DNA: TGTGCCAGCAGCCTAGGACCACTACGGGAGCAGTTCTTC
CDR3: CASSLGPLREQFF

V: TRBV6-5
D: TRBD2
J: TRBJ2-7
size: .
DNA: TGTGCCAGCAGCCCCTCCGGGACTAGCAACTACGAGCAGTACTTC
CDR3: CASSPSGTSNYEQYF

V: TRBV9
D: .
J: TRBJ2-1
size: .
DNA: TGTGCCAGCAGCGTTCTAGCAACTTCCTACAATGAGCAGTTCTTC
CDR3: CASSVLATSYNEQFF

V: TRBV7-2
D: .
J: TRBJ1-3
size: .
DNA: TGTGCCAGCAGCCCCGTCCTCTCTGGAAACACCATATATTTT
CDR3: CASSPVLSGNTIYF

V: TRBV4-1
D: .
J: TRBJ2-6
size: .
DNA: TGCGCCAGCAGCCAAGAAACTAGGGCCAACGTCCTGACTTTC
CDR3: CASSQETRANVLTF

V: TRBV19
D: .
J: TRBJ2-5
size: .
DNA: TGTGCCAGTAGTACCCTGGGGGGATCAGAGACCCAGTACTTC
CDR3: CASSTLGGSETQYF

V: TRBV6-1
D: TRBD1
J: TRBJ2-5
size: .
DNA: TGTGCCAGCAGTGGGGCGGGGACAGGTGAAGAGACCCAGTACTTC
CDR3: CASSGAGTGEETQYF

V: TRBV6-5
D: .
J: TRBJ1-1
size: .
DNA: TGTGCCAGCAGTTACTGGGGGGTGAACACTGAAGCTTTCTTT
CDR3: CASSYWGVNTEAFF

V: TRBV5-4
D: .
J: TRBJ1-2
size: .
DNA: TGTGCCAGCAGCTTGGATGGAAAGGGATTGATCTATGGCTACACCTTC
CDR3: CASSLDGKGLIYGYTF

V: TRBV11-3
D: .
J: TRBJ2-6
size: .
DNA: TGTGCCAGCAGCCCAGACTCTGGGGCCAACGTCCTGACTTTC
CDR3: CASSPDSGANVLTF

V: TRBV18
D: TRBD2
J: TRBJ2-5
size: .
DNA: TGTGCCAGCTCACCACAGGTGGCTAGCGGGGAGACCCAGTACTTC
CDR3: CASSPQVASGETQYF

V: TRBV28
D: TRBD1
J: TRBJ2-2
size: .
DNA: TGTGCCAGCAGTATAGACAGGGGCACCGGGGAGCTGTTTTTT
CDR3: CASSIDRGTGELFF

V: TRBV7-2
D: .
J: TRBJ2-1
size: .
DNA: TGTGCCAGCAGTTTAGGACGGGGGGCATGGAATGAGCAGTTCTTC
CDR3: CASSLGRGAWNEQFF

V: TRBV7-6
D: .
J: TRBJ2-3
size: .
DNA: TGTGCCAGCAGCTTACGTGCGGGACCCACAGATACGCAGTATTTT
CDR3: CASSLRAGPTDTQYF